This T cell receptor beta chain derives from a study of cytomegalovirus exposure and HLA in healthy donors. General study findings and limits: The authors assumed roughly uniform sequencing depth across donors for presence/absence analyses. A later analysis linked a missense variant in DCLRE1C to the trimming of TCR beta V and J genes.

Vbeta (60) and Jbeta (13) primers were used in the PCR. In the original processing: Approximately 9.9 million of tens of millions of unique TCR beta chains were shared, per a later count. Sequenced by immunoSEQ multiplex PCR; TCRdb stores in-frame clones only, minus some. V and J calls and clone size are given by that table; D and trimming were obtained from the DNA. The sample records some 170,000 clones, 70% to 85% being singletons. About this clone itself: What it recognizes is unknown.

CDR3 length: 15 amino acids. The V gene's germline CDR1 is MNHEY and CDR2 SVGAGI. V was trimmed by 0 bases and J by 8 bases, leaving 16 bases between them. The rearrangement links TRBV6-5 to TRBJ1-1, with TRBD1 as a possible D gene (6 bases). The clonotype was recovered from a human donor in good health. Material: PBMCs. The CDR3 protein is CASSYSVQGVTEAFF. As DNA, the CDR3 is TGTGCCAGCAGTTACTCGGTACAGGGAGTCACCGAAGCTTTCTTT.